Listed here are 17 T cell receptor beta chains from one sample, sequenced in a study of T cell responses to AZD1222 COVID-19 vaccine. The protocol was immunoSEQ multiplex PCR, while the TCRdb copy is restricted to in-frame clones and leaves out a portion. The table includes about 180,000 clones, about nine tenths detected once. This specimen consisted of peripheral blood, obtained on day 0 of AZD1222 vaccination. The receptors were gathered from an adult in good health.

This clone was observed once. The chain uses TRBV28 and TRBJ2-7; no firm D call. Germline V gene data show CDR1 as MDHEN and CDR2 as SYDVKM. V was clipped by 7 bases and J by 4 bases, with 11 bases between them. CDR3 length equals 12 residues. CDR3 sequence: CASTTTVYEQYF. The DNA of the CDR3 is TGTGCCAGCACCACGACGGTATACGAGCAGTACTTC.

V usage is TRBV7-6 and J usage is TRBJ1-4; 7 bases are a match to TRBD1. The CDR3 runs 16 residues. V lost 2 bases and J lost 5; bases outside the gene matches: 8. Per the germline V gene, CDR1 is SGHVS and CDR2 is FNYEAQ. The CDR3: CASSLYRGPANEKLFF. CDR3 bases: TGTGCCAGCAGCTTATATAGGGGGCCAGCGAATGAAAAACTGTTTTTT.

In its sample, this clone was seen once. The V call is TRBV7-9, the J call TRBJ2-7; D unresolved. Per the germline V gene, CDR1 is SEHNR and CDR2 is FQNEAQ (reference sequence). The CDR3 extends over 12 amino acids. V gave up 1 base and J gave up 4 bases, with 5 bases separating them. CDR3 residues: CASSLVQYEQYF. The CDR3 coding sequence is TGTGCCAGCAGCTTAGTGCAGTACGAGCAGTACTTC. Drawing the rest from reference TRBV7-9 and TRBJ2-7, the complete variable domain is DTGVSQNPRHKITKRGQNVTFRCDPISEHNRLYWYRQTLGQGPEFLTYFQNEAQLEKSRLLSDRFSAERPKGSFSTLEIQRTEQGDSAMYLCASSLVQYEQYFGPGTRLTVT.

The genes are TRBV28 and TRBJ1-5; 7 bases are shared with TRBD1. The J segment lost 0 bases and the V segment lost 2 bases, leaving 7 bases of the junction unmatched. CDR1 and CDR2 from the germline V gene are MDHEN and SYDVKM. The CDR3 is 17 residues long. DNA for the CDR3: TGTGCCAGCAGTTTACTAGGAGGGGGCTATAGCAATCAGCCCCAGCATTTT. This encodes CASSLLGGGYSNQPQHF. The whole variable domain, filled in from reference TRBV28 and TRBJ1-5, reads DVKVTQSSRYLVKRTGEKVFLECVQDMDHENMFWYRQDPGLGLRLIYFSYDVKMKEKGDIPEGYSVSREKKERFSLILESASTNQTSMYLCASSLLGGGYSNQPQHFGDGTRLSIL.

This clone has a handful of counts. At one boundary the junction diverges from the germline segment, which might be a read error. The chain employs TRBV19 and TRBJ2-5, with D possibly matching TRBD1 (6 bases). The CDR3 is 13 residues long. Germline assignment: CDR1 LNHDA and CDR2 SQIVND (reference sequence). CDR3 sequence reads: CASSNRAQGTQYF. The CDR3 region has the DNA TGTGCCAGTAGTAACAGGGCTCAAGGGACCCAGTACTTC.

This clone was counted once. The chain recombines TRBV3-1 (or the pseudogene TRBV3-2) with TRBJ2-2; D is possibly TRBD1 (6 bases). The CDR3 length is 13 residues. The ends were cut back, 6 bases at V and 6 bases at J, with 11 bases in the middle. The germline CDR1 and CDR2 sequences are LGHDT and YNNKEL (reference sequence). CDR3 nucleotide sequence: TGTGCCAGCAGAGCACAGGGATCCGGGGAGCTGTTTTTT. It specifies CASRAQGSGELFF.

This chain joins TRBV28 and TRBJ2-7; 10 bases agree with TRBD1. The J segment lost 6 bases and the V segment lost 6 bases, leaving 11 bases of the junction unmatched. The germline V gene has CDR1 MDHEN and CDR2 SYDVKM. The CDR3 spans 15 residues. As DNA, the CDR3 is TGTGCCAGCAGGCCCATCAGGGGACAGGGGCTCGAGCAGTACTTC. Amino acids: CASRPIRGQGLEQYF.

V is TRBV3-1 (or the pseudogene TRBV3-2) and J is TRBJ1-2, with D unresolved. CDR3 length: 16 residues. Germline CDR1 reads LGHDT; CDR2 reads YNNKEL (reference sequence). Trimming cost V 1 base and J 3 bases, with 15 bases left between them. CDR3 sequence (DNA): TGTGCCAGCAGCCAAGCGGGGTGGCGGACCGACTATGGCTACACCTTC. Translated: CASSQAGWRTDYGYTF.

The chain recombines TRBV27 with TRBJ2-7, with D maybe TRBD2 (5 bases). The CDR3 consists of 12 residues. Germline CDR1 reads MNHEY; CDR2 reads SMNVEV (reference sequence). V lost 5 bases and J 1 base, leaving 6 bases between the germline ends. The CDR3 DNA reads as TGTGCCAGCAGTCGGGGATCCTACGAGCAGTACTTC. Amino acids: CASSRGSYEQYF.

The CDR3 protein is CASSYLIQGADTEAFF. CDR3 nucleotides: TGTGCCAGCAGTTACCTAATACAGGGGGCGGACACTGAAGCTTTCTTT. The rearrangement joins TRBV6-5 to TRBJ1-1; TRBD1 matches 9 bases. Trimming took 2 bases from V and 3 from J; bases not matched to a gene: 7. The CDR3 runs 16 residues. Looked up from germline, CDR1 is MNHEY and CDR2 is SVGAGI.

The chain is built from TRBV6-1 and TRBJ1-6, with D possibly being TRBD1 (5 bases). The germline V gene has CDR1 MNHNS and CDR2 SASEGT. The CDR3 contains 16 residues. V was clipped by 2 bases and J by 7 bases, with 15 bases between them. The CDR3 DNA follows: TGTGCCAGCAGTGAATTTGAGCCAGGGAACAATTCACCCCTCCACTTT. Encoded protein: CASSEFEPGNNSPLHF.

The genes are TRBV2 and TRBJ1-2; the D is unclear. Germline lookup yields CDR1 SNHLY and CDR2 FYNNEI. Trimming stripped 3 bases from V and 8 bases from J, with 16 bases between. The CDR3 consists of 14 residues. CDR3: CASSDRRESRGYTF. The CDR3 DNA reads as TGTGCCAGCAGTGACAGAAGGGAATCTCGGGGCTACACCTTC. Drawing the rest from reference TRBV2 and TRBJ1-2, the complete variable domain is EPEVTQTPSHQVTQMGQEVILRCVPISNHLYFYWYRQILGQKVEFLVSFYNNEISEKSEIFDDQFSVERPDGSNFTLKIRSTKLEDSAMYFCASSDRRESRGYTFGSGTRLTVV.

This chain links TRBV19 with TRBJ1-4; tentatively, D is TRBD1 (5 bases). The ends were cut back, 8 bases at V and 8 bases at J, with 12 bases in the middle. This CDR3 is built from 12 residues. The V gene's germline CDR1 is LNHDA and CDR2 SQIVND (reference sequence). The CDR3 coding sequence is TGTGCCAGTTGGGGGGTGGAAGAAAAACTGTTTTTT. This gives the protein CASWGVEEKLFF.

The chain links TRBV3-1 (or the pseudogene TRBV3-2) to TRBJ2-5; D is ambiguous. Germline CDR1 is LGHDT and CDR2 is YNNKEL (reference sequence). The CDR3 extends over 11 amino acids. Trimming removed 3 bases at V and 5 bases at J, with 4 bases between. The CDR3 DNA reads as TGTGCCAGCAGCCACGGTGAGACCCAGTACTTC. Translation gives CASSHGETQYF.

V is TRBV3-1 (or the pseudogene TRBV3-2) and J is TRBJ2-7; 8 bases align to TRBD1. The CDR3 has 15 residues. Trimming removed 6 bases from V and 5 bases from J; junction bases left unmatched: 12. Germline CDR1 is LGHDT and CDR2 is YNNKEL (reference sequence). The CDR3 loop reads CASSRLARGLDEQYF. Written as DNA, the CDR3 is TGTGCCAGCAGTCGTCTTGCCAGGGGGCTGGACGAGCAGTACTTC.

A note on this clone: The CDR3 does not end in the conserved phenylalanine or tryptophan, so this is likely a read error. The DNA is omitted, as the CDR3 cannot be located on it reliably, and the CDR3 follows TCRdb's listing. The rearrangement links TRBV12-1 to TRBJ2-6. TRBV12-1 is assigned pseudogene status. The CDR3 comprises 8 residues, both ends counted. CDR3 amino acids: CASSKDGH.

The J gene is TRBJ2-7, the V gene TRBV28; 8 bases map to TRBD2. CDR1 is MDHEN, CDR2 SYDVKM, per germline. V lost 5 bases and J lost 3; bases outside the gene matches: 9. This CDR3 has 15 amino acids. CDR3 in DNA: TGTGCCAGCAGTCGATTAGCGGGGAGCATCTACGAGCAGTACTTC. This gives the protein CASSRLAGSIYEQYF.